A selection of T cell receptor beta chains follows, all from one sample in a study of T cell responses to AZD1222 COVID-19 vaccine. Produced via immunoSEQ multiplex PCR; TCRdb's table is partial and in-frame only. The sample records roughly 150,000 clones, 91% being singletons. Material: peripheral blood, obtained on day 0 of AZD1222 vaccination. The receptor set was obtained from an adult in good health. CDR3s include the opening cysteine and the closing phenylalanine or tryptophan. Fields, in order: D gene, J gene, clone size, V gene, CDR3 protein, CDR3 DNA. The D gene is left open where the match is weak. Not all rows give a size; the values are once, few, many and, for expanded clones, a class.

>TRBD1|TRBJ1-2|NA|TRBV3-1/TRBV3-2
CASSQVSGQGGYGYTF
TGTGCCAGCAGCCAAGTGTCTGGACAGGGGGGATATGGCTACACCTTC
>TRBD1|TRBJ2-1|NA|TRBV7-9
CASPPHRDRAHEQFF
TGTGCCAGCCCCCCACACCGGGACAGGGCTCATGAGCAGTTCTTC
>NA|TRBJ2-1|NA|TRBV6-4
CASSDSRESKKFF
TGTGCCAGCAGTGACTCGCGGGAAAGTAAAAAGTTCTTC
>TRBD1|TRBJ2-1|few|TRBV12-3/TRBV12-4
CASRLRDRSFF
TGTGCCAGCAGACTCCGGGACAGAAGTTTCTTC
>NA|TRBJ2-1|few|TRBV5-4
CASSFGGREYNEQFF
TGTGCCAGCAGCTTTGGGGGGCGGGAGTACAATGAGCAGTTCTTC
>NA|TRBJ1-3|NA|TRBV15
CATSRDSGNTIYF
TGTGCCACCAGCAGGGACTCTGGAAACACCATATATTTT
>TRBD1|TRBJ2-7|once|TRBV5-4
CASSSDRVGQYF
TGTGCCAGCAGCTCTGACAGGGTCGGGCAGTACTTC
>TRBD1|TRBJ2-7|NA|TRBV10-2
CASRGTDSYEQYF
TGCGCCAGCAGGGGGACAGACTCCTACGAGCAGTACTTC
>TRBD1|TRBJ1-4|NA|TRBV10-3
CAISEPGQGGNEKLFF
TGTGCCATCAGTGAGCCGGGACAGGGAGGAAATGAAAAACTGTTTTTT
>NA|TRBJ1-2|few|TRBV30
CALLVDRTFYYGYTF
TGTGCCTTGTTGGTTGACAGAACCTTTTACTATGGCTACACCTTC
>TRBD1|TRBJ1-1|NA|TRBV19
CASNTGGMNTEAFF
TGTGCCAGTAACACAGGGGGCATGAACACTGAAGCTTTCTTT
>TRBD1|TRBJ2-5|NA|TRBV3-1/TRBV3-2
CASSQGQGQETQYF
TGTGCCAGCAGCCAGGGACAGGGACAAGAGACCCAGTACTTC
>NA|TRBJ2-7|NA|TRBV6-5
CASSFSSYEQYF
TGTGCCAGCAGTTTCAGCTCCTACGAGCAGTACTTC
>TRBD1|TRBJ1-4|NA|TRBV4-1
CASSSRTGEKLFF
TGCGCCAGCAGCTCCCGGACAGGGGAAAAACTGTTTTTT